Presented here are 12 T cell receptor beta chains from one specimen sequenced in a study of T cell responses to AZD1222 COVID-19 vaccine. Sequencing was performed with immunoSEQ multiplex PCR; in TCRdb, only in-frame clones are kept and a portion is missing. In the table there are around 70,000 clones, 85% of which are singletons. The sample was peripheral blood, taken on day 0 of AZD1222 vaccination. The receptors originated from an adult in good health.

The chain carries TRBV11-1 and TRBJ1-6, with TRBD1 matching over 7 bases. Germline V gene data show CDR1 as SGHAT and CDR2 as FQDESV (reference sequence). The CDR3 totals 15 residues. V shed 4 bases and J 3 bases; nucleotides not matched to a gene: 3. The CDR3 nucleotides are TGTGCCAGCAGCTCGGACAGGCTCTATAATTCACCCCTCCACTTT. Its translation: CASSSDRLYNSPLHF.

The chain couples TRBV5-6 to TRBJ1-5; possibly TRBD1 for D (5 bases). In germline, CDR1 is SGHDT, CDR2 YYEEEE. The CDR3 covers 15 residues. Deletions cut 3 bases from V and 3 bases from J, with 13 bases between. The CDR3 sequence is CASSSRDVPNQPQHF. CDR3 nucleotide sequence: TGTGCCAGCAGCTCACGGGACGTTCCCAATCAGCCCCAGCATTTT.

The count of this clone is one. The chain couples TRBV4-1 to TRBJ2-7, with a tentative D call TRBD2 (6 bases). Per the germline V gene, CDR1 is MGHRA and CDR2 is YSYEKL. The CDR3 spans 15 residues. The V end was cut by 4 bases, the J end by 4 bases, with 17 bases between. The CDR3 is CASSPTGTLIYEQYF. The DNA for the CDR3 is TGCGCCAGCAGCCCTACCGGGACTCTGATTTACGAGCAGTACTTC.

The sample holds a few counts of this clone. The gene calls are TRBV12-3 or TRBV12-4 and TRBJ1-4; D ambiguous. The V gene lost 7 bases and the J gene lost 7 bases, with 13 bases spanning the gap. This CDR3 has 13 residues. The CDR3 here is CASTFAGGEKLFF. For the CDR3, the DNA is TGTGCCAGCACATTCGCAGGAGGTGAAAAACTGTTTTTT.

The chain recombines TRBV11-3 with TRBJ2-2, with a possible D match to TRBD1 (5 bases). Germline assignment: CDR1 SGHNT and CDR2 YENEEA. With 0 bases removed from V and 2 bases from J, the gap between germline ends came to 7 bases. CDR3 length equals 15 residues. The CDR3 is CASSLEGANTGELFF. In DNA, the CDR3 is TGTGCCAGCAGCTTAGAAGGGGCCAACACCGGGGAGCTGTTTTTT.

The chain has TRBV30 and TRBJ2-1, with 10 bases lining up with TRBD2. V trimming: 0 bases; J trimming: 10 bases; junction bases outside the gene matches: 6. CDR1 and CDR2 (germline): GTSNPN, SVGIG (reference sequence). The CDR3 length is 14 residues. CDR3 in DNA: TGTGCCTGGAGTGTAGCGGGAGGGCCGCGGGAGCAGTTCTTC. Protein sequence: CAWSVAGGPREQFF.

This chain links TRBV10-2 with TRBJ2-1, with no clear D. The V gene's germline CDR1 is WSHSY and CDR2 SAAADI. The CDR3 is 12 residues long. With 6 bases removed from V and 2 bases from J, the gap between germline ends came to 5 bases. CDR3 DNA: TGCGCCAGCAGGGACCCCTACAATGAGCAGTTCTTC. Translation gives CASRDPYNEQFF.

CDR3 DNA sequence: TGCGCCAGCAGTGATACCAGGGACCCCTACGAGCAGTACTTC. Translated, it gives CASSDTRDPYEQYF. The V gene is TRBV10-1, the J gene TRBJ2-7, with D perhaps being TRBD1 or TRBD2 (5 bases each). The CDR3 loop spans 14 amino acids. V shed 3 bases and J shed 2 bases, with 11 bases lying between them. CDR1 is WNHNN, CDR2 SYGVQD, per germline (reference sequence).

DNA for the CDR3: TGTGCCAGCACAGGGGGCTTCTCCGGCTACACCTTC. It encodes CASTGGFSGYTF. This chain joins TRBV2 and TRBJ1-2; TRBD1 matches 8 bases. From germline, CDR1 is SNHLY and CDR2 FYNNEI. With 7 bases clipped from V and 8 bases from J, the junction kept 6 bases outside the gene matches. The CDR3 is 12 residues long.

This sequence joins TRBV12-3 or TRBV12-4 and TRBJ2-2, with a tentative D call TRBD1 (5 bases). Trimming cost V 3 bases and J 6 bases, with 8 bases left between them. The CDR3 consists of 13 residues. CDR3 in DNA: TGTGCCAGCAGTTTGGCAGGGCCCGGGGAGCTGTTTTTT. Its protein is CASSLAGPGELFF.

This rearrangement joins TRBV12-3 or TRBV12-4 to TRBJ1-3; D not certain. There are 11 residues in the CDR3. V lost 6 bases, J lost 8 bases, and 8 bases lay in between. This CDR3 reads CASSRRDTIYF. CDR3 DNA sequence: TGTGCCAGCAGCCGGAGGGACACCATATATTTT.

This chain links TRBV5-1 with TRBJ1-1; unclear D gene. V dropped 0 bases and J dropped 5 bases, with 8 bases sitting between them. This CDR3 has 13 amino acids. Germline V gene lookup returns CDR1 SGHRS and CDR2 YFSETQ. The CDR3 region is CASSLGAGTEAFF. As DNA, the CDR3 is TGCGCCAGCAGCTTGGGCGCGGGAACTGAAGCTTTCTTT. Looking up the rest from reference TRBV5-1 and TRBJ1-1 gives the full variable domain: KAGVTQTPRYLIKTRGQQVTLSCSPISGHRSVSWYQQTPGQGLQFLFEYFSETQRNKGNFPGRFSGRQFSNSRSEMNVSTLELGDSALYLCASSLGAGTEAFFGQGTRLTVV.